The rows below give T cell receptor beta chains drawn from one sample of a study of regulatory T cells in long-lasting Graves disease. TCRdb passed the multiplex PCR reads through MiXCR, listing each CDR3 protein once. The sample lists 350,000 to 550,000 distinct CDR3 sequences, 15% occurring once. These data were also filed under a second study, of T cells in Graves' hyperthyroidism and ophthalmopathy.

Specimen: peripheral blood mononuclear cells (PBMCs), collected at new diagnosis, from a patient treated with antithyroid drugs. The receptors come from a woman aged 25 to 39 with Graves disease. Each CDR3 is given with its conserved first and last residue. D genes are given only for firm matches. The size field is filled for only some rows; it gives once, few, many or a size class.

V gene: TRBV24-1; clone size: -; D gene: TRBD1; J gene: TRBJ2-2; CDR3 protein: CATRDRDTGELFF; CDR3 DNA: TGTGCCACCAGGGACAGGGACACCGGGGAGCTGTTTTTT
V gene: TRBV25-1; clone size: -; D gene: TRBD1; J gene: TRBJ2-7; CDR3 protein: CASSDAGTGYYEQYF; CDR3 DNA: TGTGCCAGCAGTGATGCCGGGACAGGGTACTACGAGCAGTACTTC
V gene: TRBV14; clone size: many; D gene: -; J gene: TRBJ2-3; CDR3 protein: CASSQTPGFQYF; CDR3 DNA: TGTGCCAGCAGCCAAACTCCCGGGTTCCAGTATTTT
V gene: TRBV18; clone size: -; D gene: -; J gene: TRBJ1-5; CDR3 protein: CASSSIYSNQPQHF; CDR3 DNA: TGTGCCAGCTCATCGATTTATAGCAATCAGCCCCAGCATTTT
V gene: TRBV27; clone size: many; D gene: -; J gene: TRBJ2-7; CDR3 protein: CASSLLGGEEQYF; CDR3 DNA: TGTGCCAGCAGTTTATTGGGGGGCGAAGAGCAGTACTTC
V gene: TRBV5-1; clone size: -; D gene: TRBD1; J gene: TRBJ2-1; CDR3 protein: CASSWDRGRSYNEQFF; CDR3 DNA: TGCGCCAGCAGCTGGGACAGGGGGCGCTCCTACAATGAGCAGTTCTTC
V gene: TRBV3-1; clone size: many; D gene: TRBD2; J gene: TRBJ2-1; CDR3 protein: CASSQREGPNEQFF; CDR3 DNA: TGTGCCAGCAGCCAGCGGGAGGGCCCCAATGAGCAGTTCTTC
V gene: TRBV2; clone size: many; D gene: -; J gene: TRBJ2-1; CDR3 protein: CATSGSIYNEQFF; CDR3 DNA: TGTGCGACCAGCGGCTCCATTTACAATGAGCAGTTCTTC
V gene: TRBV6-2/TRBV6-3; clone size: few; D gene: -; J gene: TRBJ1-4; CDR3 protein: CASSRGVDEKLFF; CDR3 DNA: TGTGCCAGCAGCCGAGGGGTAGATGAAAAACTGTTTTTT
V gene: TRBV7-8; clone size: -; D gene: -; J gene: TRBJ2-3; CDR3 protein: CASRARRGRTDTQYF; CDR3 DNA: TGTGCCAGCAGAGCAAGGCGGGGACGGACAGATACGCAGTATTTT
V gene: TRBV9; clone size: few; D gene: -; J gene: TRBJ2-5; CDR3 protein: CASSVDGGETQYF; CDR3 DNA: TGTGCCAGCAGCGTGGACGGAGGAGAGACCCAGTACTTC
V gene: TRBV7-8; clone size: few; D gene: -; J gene: TRBJ2-1; CDR3 protein: CAGSPGPGNNEQFF; CDR3 DNA: TGTGCCGGCAGCCCCGGGCCCGGAAACAATGAGCAGTTCTTC